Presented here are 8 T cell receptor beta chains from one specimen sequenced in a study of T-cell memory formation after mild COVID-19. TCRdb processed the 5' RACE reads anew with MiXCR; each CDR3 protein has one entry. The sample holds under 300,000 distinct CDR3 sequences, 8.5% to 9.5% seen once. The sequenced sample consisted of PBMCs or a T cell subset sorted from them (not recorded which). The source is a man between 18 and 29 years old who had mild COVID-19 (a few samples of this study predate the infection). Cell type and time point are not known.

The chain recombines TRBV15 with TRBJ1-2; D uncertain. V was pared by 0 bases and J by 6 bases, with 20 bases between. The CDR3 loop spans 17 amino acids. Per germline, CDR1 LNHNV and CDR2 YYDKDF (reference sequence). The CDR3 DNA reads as TGTGCCACCAGCAGAGATCACTCCCCAGGAGACGTACATGGCTACACCTTC. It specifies CATSRDHSPGDVHGYTF.

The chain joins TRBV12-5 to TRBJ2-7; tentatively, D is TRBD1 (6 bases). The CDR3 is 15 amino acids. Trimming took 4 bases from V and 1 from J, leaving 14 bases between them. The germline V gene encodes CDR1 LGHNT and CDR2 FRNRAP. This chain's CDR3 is CASGSLRDISYEQYF. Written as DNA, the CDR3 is TGTGCTAGTGGTTCCCTCCGGGACATTTCCTACGAGCAGTACTTC. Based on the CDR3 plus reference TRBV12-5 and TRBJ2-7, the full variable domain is DARVTQTPRHKVTEMGQEVTMRCQPILGHNTVFWYRQTMMQGLELLAYFRNRAPLDDSGMPKDRFSAEMPDATLATLKIQPSEPRDSAVYFCASGSLRDISYEQYFGPGTRLTVT.

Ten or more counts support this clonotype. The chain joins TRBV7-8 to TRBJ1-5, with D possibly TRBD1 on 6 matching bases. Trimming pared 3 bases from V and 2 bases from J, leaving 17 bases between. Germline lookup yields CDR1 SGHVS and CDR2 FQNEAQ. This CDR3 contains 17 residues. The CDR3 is CASSFKDRPFGNQPQHF. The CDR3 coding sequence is TGTGCCAGCAGCTTCAAAGACAGGCCCTTCGGCAATCAGCCCCAGCATTTT.

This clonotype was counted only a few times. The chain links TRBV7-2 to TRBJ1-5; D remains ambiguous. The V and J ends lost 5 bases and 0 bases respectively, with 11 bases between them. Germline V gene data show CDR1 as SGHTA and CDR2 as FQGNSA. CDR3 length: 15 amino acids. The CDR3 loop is CASSPGISSNQPQHF. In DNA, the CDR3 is TGTGCCAGCAGCCCGGGGATTTCTAGCAATCAGCCCCAGCATTTT.

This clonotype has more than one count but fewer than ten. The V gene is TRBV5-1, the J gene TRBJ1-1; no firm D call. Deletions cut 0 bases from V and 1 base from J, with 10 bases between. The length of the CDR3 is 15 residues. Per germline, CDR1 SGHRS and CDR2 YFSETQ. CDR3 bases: TGCGCCAGCAGCTTGGCAATGCTATCGAACACTGAAGCTTTCTTT. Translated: CASSLAMLSNTEAFF.

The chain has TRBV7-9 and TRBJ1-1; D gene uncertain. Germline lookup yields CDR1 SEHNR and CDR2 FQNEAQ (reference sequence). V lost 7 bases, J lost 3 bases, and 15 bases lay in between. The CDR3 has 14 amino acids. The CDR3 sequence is CASNFPPAYTEAFF. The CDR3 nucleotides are TGTGCCAGCAACTTCCCGCCCGCATACACTGAAGCTTTCTTT.

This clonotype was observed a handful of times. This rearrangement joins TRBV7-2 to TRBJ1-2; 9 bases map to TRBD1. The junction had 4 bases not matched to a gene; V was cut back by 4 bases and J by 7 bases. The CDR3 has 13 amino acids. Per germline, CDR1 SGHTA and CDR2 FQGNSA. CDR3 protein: CASSWTGEGGYTF. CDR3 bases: TGTGCCAGCAGCTGGACAGGGGAGGGTGGCTACACCTTC.

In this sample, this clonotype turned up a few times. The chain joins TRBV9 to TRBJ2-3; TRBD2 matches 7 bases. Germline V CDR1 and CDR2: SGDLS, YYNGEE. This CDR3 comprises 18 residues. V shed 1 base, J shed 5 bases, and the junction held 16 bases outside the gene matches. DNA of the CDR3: TGTGCCAGCAGCGTACGCCTTCGCTCCAGCGGGGACGTAGATACGCAGTATTTT. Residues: CASSVRLRSSGDVDTQYF.